These 2 T cell receptor beta chains share one sample of origin, sequenced in a study of T cells after somatic rescue of genetic block. Profiling relied on immunoSEQ multiplex PCR, and the TCRdb table lists in-frame clones only, not all of them. Found here are about 88,000 clones, around 90% of them singletons; the top ten hold around 1.6%. Sequences were obtained from peripheral blood mononuclear cells (PBMCs). These receptors all come from a young woman.

The chain has TRBV7-8 and TRBJ2-5; 7 nucleotides line up with TRBD1. The V gene's germline CDR1 is SGHVS and CDR2 FQNEAQ. This CDR3 spans 14 amino acids. V lost 4 bases, J lost 1 base, and 3 bases stayed unmatched. CDR3 sequence: CASSSRDSQETQYF. As DNA, the CDR3 is TGTGCCAGCAGCTCACGGGACAGCCAAGAGACCCAGTACTTC.

The chain joins TRBV2 to TRBJ2-1; a possible D gene is TRBD2 (6 bases). The CDR3 contains 14 residues. Trimming stripped 3 bases from V and 8 bases from J, with 14 bases between. Germline lookup yields CDR1 SNHLY and CDR2 FYNNEI. The CDR3 loop reads CASSDGALADEQFF. CDR3 bases: TGTGCCAGCAGTGATGGGGCACTAGCAGATGAGCAGTTCTTC.